These T cell receptor beta chains were read from a single sample in a study of T cells in Graves' hyperthyroidism and ophthalmopathy. TCRdb reanalysed the multiplex PCR reads using MiXCR and keeps one entry per CDR3 protein. Of around 580,000 distinct CDR3 sequences in the sample, more than 45% were seen once. The sequenced sample was peripheral blood or thyroid tissue (not recorded which). The receptors were gathered from a woman younger than 30 with Graves' hyperthyroidism. Both conserved end residues are trimmed from each CDR3. Fields, in order: J gene, clone size, V gene, CDR3 protein. The listing skips clone size in some rows; elsewhere it reads once, few, many or a size class.

>TRBJ1-3|many|TRBV2
ASSEGQLGTGNTIY
>TRBJ2-5|many|TRBV7-3
ASSPNGQETQY
>TRBJ2-1|-|TRBV12-3/TRBV12-4
ASSLVASGREEQF
>TRBJ1-2|-|TRBV20-1
SVDGTGGYGYT
>TRBJ1-5|many|TRBV28
ASMWASSNQPQH
>TRBJ1-2|few|TRBV29-1
SVRTGGYT
>TRBJ1-1|once|TRBV10-3
AISDGRDEAF
>TRBJ2-5|few|TRBV10-3
AIGQGRETQY
>TRBJ1-6|-|TRBV18
ASSLLLDGPDSPLH
>TRBJ1-1|-|TRBV9
ASSAGQSPNTEAF
>TRBJ2-5|many|TRBV6-6
ASSFDGTGVEETQY
>TRBJ1-4|-|TRBV5-4
ASSGDRGSEKLF
>TRBJ2-6|many|TRBV4-1
ASSQEGPDAAGANVLT
>TRBJ1-1|many|TRBV30
AWSSRDRPKAF
>TRBJ1-2|-|TRBV24-1
ATPPRTGAISGYT
>TRBJ2-7|many|TRBV4-1
ASSQLQETYEQY
>TRBJ2-7|many|TRBV20-1
SARGDRGESYEQY
>TRBJ1-2|many|TRBV4-2
ASSQALRDSDYGYT
>TRBJ2-2|many|TRBV7-6
ASSLLAVSNTGELF
>TRBJ2-6|-|TRBV20-1
SAHPGTGTGANVLT
>TRBJ1-1|-|TRBV5-1
ASSLRTGGNEAF
>TRBJ2-2|many|TRBV20-1
SARDHQGKGTGELF
>TRBJ2-5|-|TRBV20-1
SARDRVGETQY
>TRBJ1-2|-|TRBV9
ASSPDGVQGYT
>TRBJ2-7|many|TRBV29-1
SAVLTGNYEQY
>TRBJ2-7|-|TRBV20-1
SATRTSGRPTYEQY
>TRBJ1-4|many|TRBV29-1
SVGQSLNEKLF
>TRBJ1-3|few|TRBV12-3/TRBV12-4
ASSRGGVDTIY
>TRBJ2-5|-|TRBV6-2/TRBV6-3
ASSYSGARETQY
>TRBJ1-5|-|TRBV29-1
SVELVGDGNQPQH
>TRBJ1-4|-|TRBV11-3
ASSLGTAVGEKLF
>TRBJ2-7|few|TRBV27
ASSLSGGGVSPYEQY
>TRBJ1-3|many|TRBV6-6
ASSPGGQENTIY
>TRBJ2-3|once|TRBV9
ASSLGLAGDADTQY
>TRBJ2-5|-|TRBV7-2
ASSSHTGNQETQY
>TRBJ1-1|-|TRBV30
ACRTQMNTEAF
>TRBJ2-2|many|TRBV5-1
ASSRDRGNTGELF
>TRBJ2-2|-|TRBV27
ASSLELVPYHGELF
>TRBJ1-3|many|TRBV2
ASRAEAGNTIY
>TRBJ2-5|-|TRBV7-9
ASSLGVAGDVKTQY
>TRBJ2-7|few|TRBV27
ASSSQGASYEQY
>TRBJ2-7|once|TRBV15
ATSRDPGEQY
>TRBJ1-1|many|TRBV7-8
ASSYSNTEAF
>TRBJ1-5|-|TRBV6-5
ASSYKQGASNQPQH
>TRBJ2-7|many|TRBV15
ATSRARYGLARNEQY
>TRBJ2-3|-|TRBV7-2
ASSRGQGVTDTQY
>TRBJ1-1|-|TRBV7-6
ASSSPGNGEAF
>TRBJ2-7|many|TRBV12-3/TRBV12-4
ASSFPGSFEQY
>TRBJ1-3|-|TRBV7-9
ASSLMGGETIY
>TRBJ1-4|many|TRBV20-1
SAKKGAGYRSTNEKLF
>-|-|TRBV7-9
ASSLSSGSSYNEQY
>TRBJ2-2|many|TRBV10-3
AIEGLNTGELF
>TRBJ2-5|many|TRBV4-1
ASSQADGPNQETQY
>TRBJ1-1|many|TRBV20-1
SARDVRDRRNTEAF
>TRBJ2-7|many|TRBV5-4
ASSVPGTPSEQY
>TRBJ1-5|once|TRBV20-1
SARDYGTGIPQPQH
>TRBJ1-2|-|TRBV3-1
ASSQEEPERSYT
>TRBJ1-2|-|TRBV5-5
ASSSLTRTGGSGYT
>TRBJ2-1|few|TRBV10-3
AISESTSGTYNEQF
>TRBJ2-2|-|TRBV4-1
ASSHLGTGVNTGELF